This T cell receptor (beta chain) appears in the sequencing data of a study of cytomegalovirus exposure and HLA in healthy donors. General study findings and limits: Within an earlier analysis, most TCR beta V segments proved productive either about 87% or about 30% of the time.

Use of 60 Vbeta and 13 Jbeta primers characterized the PCR. TCRdb keeps only in-frame clones here, not all; method: immunoSEQ multiplex PCR. The sample lists 82,000 or so clones, about a tenth occurring once. As concerns this clone: The antigen remains undetermined.

Sequences were obtained from PBMCs. This sequence was found in a man aged 55 to 69 in good health and CMV-seropositive.

DNA for the CDR3: TGTGCCTGGAGAAGAGGGACAGGACACACTGAAGCTTTCTTT. This encodes CAWRRGTGHTEAFF. The chain uses TRBV30 and TRBJ1-1; TRBD1 aligns across 8 bases. The CDR3 is 14 amino acids. V was pared by 3 bases and J by 3 bases, with 6 bases of the junction left unmatched. In germline, CDR1 is GTSNPN, CDR2 SVGIG (reference sequence).